The 24 T cell receptor beta chains below all came from one sample that was sequenced in a study of control samples from healthy donors and cancer patients. Generated by immunoSEQ multiplex PCR, the TCRdb table keeps only in-frame clones and is missing some. In the table there are around 110,000 clones, 85% to 95% of which are singletons. The specimen was blood. The source is a man aged 25 to 40 in good health.

The V call is TRBV5-1, the J call TRBJ1-1; TRBD1 might be the D (6 bases). The CDR3 has 16 amino acids. Germline CDR1 SGHRS, CDR2 YFSETQ. V lost 4 bases, J lost 3 bases, and 19 bases lay in between. The CDR3 nucleotides read TGCGCCAGCAGCCAACCGACGGGGGGCCAGGACACTGAAGCTTTCTTT. Translating gives CASSQPTGGQDTEAFF.

The V gene is TRBV24-1, the J gene TRBJ2-1, with 8 bases aligning to TRBD1. Trimming took 4 bases from V and 6 from J; bases not matched to a gene: 10. Germline V gene sequence: CDR1 KGHDR, CDR2 SFDVKD. The CDR3 has 16 amino acids. Here the CDR3 reads CATSDTEDRAGNEQFF. Here the CDR3 DNA reads TGTGCCACCAGTGACACCGAGGACAGGGCCGGCAATGAGCAGTTCTTC.

This clone has just a few counts. V gene TRBV21-1 combines with J gene TRBJ2-7. TRBV21-1 is annotated as a pseudogene. The CDR3 loop spans 13 amino acids. In DNA, the CDR3 is TGTGCCAGCAGCAAAGTAAGGCAGGAGGAGCAGTACGTC. Protein sequence: CASSKVRQEEQYV.

The J gene is TRBJ2-2, the V gene TRBV2; D is possibly TRBD2 (6 bases). The germline V and J ends were trimmed by 4 bases and 4 bases, with 16 bases remaining between them. CDR3 length equals 16 residues. Looked up from germline, CDR1 is SNHLY and CDR2 is FYNNEI. The CDR3, as DNA: TGTGCCAGCAGTGTCGGGAGAGGAGGGATCACCGGGGAGCTGTTTTTT. As protein: CASSVGRGGITGELFF.

DNA for the CDR3: TGTGCCAGTGCGGGGGGGCCGACTAGCACAGATACGCAGTATTTT. Translated: CASAGGPTSTDTQYF. The genes are TRBV3-1 (or the pseudogene TRBV3-2) and TRBJ2-3; 9 nucleotides align to TRBD2. Germline V CDR1 and CDR2: LGHDT, YNNKEL (reference sequence). V gave up 9 bases and J gave up 0 bases; unmatched junction bases: 7. The CDR3 is 15 amino acids.

CDR3 sequence reads: CAARGEFDSTGELFF. The CDR3 DNA reads TGTGCCGCCCGGGGGGAATTTGATAGCACCGGGGAGCTGTTTTTT. The chain combines TRBV11-2 with TRBJ2-2; 7 nucleotides agree with TRBD2. V lost 11 bases, J lost 4 bases, and 13 bases stayed unmatched. Germline CDR1 and CDR2: SGHAT and FQNNGV. The CDR3 runs 15 residues.

V usage is TRBV5-1 and J usage is TRBJ1-1; 7 bases agree with TRBD1. Germline V CDR1 and CDR2: SGHRS, YFSETQ. V dropped 4 bases and J dropped 1; count of bases not matched to a gene: 7. The CDR3 has 15 amino acids. The CDR3, as DNA: TGCGCCAGCAGCCCTGGTACAGGGGCGAACACTGAAGCTTTCTTT. This gives the protein CASSPGTGANTEAFF. Variable domain in full (rest from reference TRBV5-1 and TRBJ1-1): KAGVTQTPRYLIKTRGQQVTLSCSPISGHRSVSWYQQTPGQGLQFLFEYFSETQRNKGNFPGRFSGRQFSNSRSEMNVSTLELGDSALYLCASSPGTGANTEAFFGQGTRLTVV.

V and J are TRBV5-5 and TRBJ2-7, with D perhaps TRBD1 or TRBD2 (5 bases each). Deletions cut 4 bases from V and 5 bases from J, with 19 bases between. The CDR3 has 15 residues. Germline CDR1 SGHKS, CDR2 YYEKEE (reference sequence). CDR3 residues: CASSLDGALPHEQYV. The CDR3 bases are TGTGCCAGCAGCCTGGACGGGGCGCTACCCCACGAGCAGTACGTC.

This chain joins TRBV6-2 or TRBV6-3 and TRBJ1-3; D possibly corresponds to TRBD1 (5 bases). V dropped 4 bases and J dropped 4 bases, with 8 bases sitting between them. The V gene's germline CDR1 is MNHEY and CDR2 SVGEGT. This CDR3 is built from 13 residues. The CDR3, as DNA: TGTGCCAGCAGTTCAGGGAGCGGAAACACCATATATTTT. Translation gives CASSSGSGNTIYF.

This clone came up a few times. The chain combines TRBV5-8 with TRBJ1-2, with 7 nucleotides matching TRBD1. After removal of 4 bases from V and 3 bases from J, the junction contained 12 bases not matched to a gene. This CDR3 comprises 16 residues. CDR1 is SGHTS, CDR2 YDEGEE, per germline. The CDR3 sequence: CASSHYGGGAYYGYTF. The CDR3 coding sequence is TGTGCCAGCAGCCACTACGGAGGGGGCGCCTACTATGGCTACACCTTC.

This clone appeared once. The chain carries TRBV6-4 and TRBJ2-1; possibly TRBD2 for D (6 bases). This CDR3 spans 16 amino acids. Germline loops: CDR1 MRHNA, CDR2 SNTAGT. The V gene lost 6 bases and the J gene lost 2 bases, with 17 bases spanning the gap. The CDR3 here is CASSWAGTATYNEQFF. DNA of the CDR3: TGTGCCAGCAGCTGGGCGGGGACTGCAACCTACAATGAGCAGTTCTTC.

V and J are TRBV28 and TRBJ1-2; D remains unclear. The V gene lost 3 bases and the J gene lost 8 bases, with 13 bases spanning the gap. Germline CDR1 reads MDHEN; CDR2 reads SYDVKM. This CDR3 comprises 13 residues. The chain's CDR3 is CASSFPAAEGYTF. In DNA form, the CDR3 reads TGTGCCAGCAGTTTCCCGGCTGCAGAGGGCTACACCTTC.

The V call is TRBV24-1, the J call TRBJ1-2, with unresolved D. V gave up 1 base and J gave up 9 bases, with 8 bases separating them. The CDR3 loop spans 12 amino acids. CDR1 and CDR2 from the germline V gene are KGHDR and SFDVKD. CDR3: CATSDFSGRYTF. The CDR3 region has the DNA TGTGCCACCAGTGATTTCAGCGGACGCTACACCTTC.

The chain recombines TRBV15 with TRBJ2-3; D is perhaps TRBD2 (5 bases). This CDR3 contains 13 residues. Germline values: CDR1 LNHNV, CDR2 YYDKDF (reference sequence). V lost 5 bases, J lost 6 bases, and 12 bases lay in between. DNA of the CDR3: TGTGCCACCAGCGGCCAGACGGGGGATACGCAGTATTTT. Residues: CATSGQTGDTQYF.

This clone has more than one count but fewer than ten. The V call is TRBV25-1, the J call TRBJ1-2; D remains ambiguous. Germline CDR1 and CDR2: MGHDK and SYGVNS. There are 13 residues in the CDR3. Between the trimmed V and J ends, which lost 1 base and 5 bases, there was a span of 8 bases. The CDR3 protein is CASSEWGRYGYTF. The DNA for the CDR3 is TGTGCCAGCAGTGAATGGGGTCGGTATGGCTACACCTTC.

The J gene is TRBJ2-7, the V gene TRBV27; D gene ambiguous. Germline assignment: CDR1 MNHEY and CDR2 SMNVEV (reference sequence). The CDR3 has 14 residues. The V end lost 5 bases, the J end lost 0 bases, and 11 bases lay between the germline ends. The CDR3 region is CASSIAPFSYEQYV. The CDR3 region has the DNA TGTGCCAGCAGTATAGCCCCCTTCTCCTACGAGCAGTACGTC.

J is TRBJ1-1 and V is TRBV28, with TRBD1 matching over 8 bases. Germline CDR1 and CDR2: MDHEN and SYDVKM. The CDR3 is 13 residues long. V trimming: 5 bases; J trimming: 6 bases; junction bases outside the gene matches: 5. The CDR3 region has the DNA TGTGCCAGCAGTCCGACAGGGGTCTCTGAAGCTTTCTTT. Translating it yields CASSPTGVSEAFF.

The chain is built from TRBV7-2 and TRBJ2-3; 10 nucleotides align to TRBD2. CDR1 is SGHTA and CDR2 is FQGNSA in the germline V gene. This CDR3 has 14 amino acids. J gave up 3 bases and V 4 bases, and 1 base lay outside the gene matches. CDR3 sequence reads: CASSSGLATDTQYF. The CDR3 DNA sequence: TGTGCCAGCAGCTCGGGACTAGCGACAGATACGCAGTATTTT.

The V call is TRBV6-5, the J call TRBJ1-1; D call uncertain. Germline CDR1 reads MNHEY; CDR2 reads SVGAGI. V lost 5 bases, J lost 1 base, and 11 bases lay in between. This CDR3 region has 14 residues. This CDR3 is CASSLQNGNTEAFF. The CDR3 nucleotides read TGTGCCAGCAGTCTTCAAAACGGGAACACTGAAGCTTTCTTT.

The chain has TRBV12-3 or TRBV12-4 and TRBJ1-3; D possibly corresponds to TRBD1 (5 bases). There are 13 residues in the CDR3. V was trimmed by 10 bases and J by 2 bases, leaving 12 bases between them. The CDR3 coding sequence is TGTGCCACCCGGGAGGGGACTGGAAACACCATATATTTT. Protein sequence: CATREGTGNTIYF.

This chain connects TRBV5-5 to TRBJ1-4, with TRBD1 matching 8 bases. Unmatched junction bases numbered 6, after V lost 3 bases and J lost 8 bases. The germline V gene has CDR1 SGHKS and CDR2 YYEKEE (reference sequence). CDR3 length equals 14 residues. This CDR3 reads CASSSGQGGEKLFF. DNA of the CDR3: TGTGCCAGCAGCTCAGGACAGGGTGGGGAAAAACTGTTTTTT.

J is TRBJ2-6 and V is TRBV5-1; D is unclear. This CDR3 comprises 18 residues. The germline CDR1 and CDR2 sequences are SGHRS and YFSETQ. V was shortened by 4 bases and J by 0 bases, with 17 bases between the two germline ends. Here the CDR3 DNA reads TGCGCCAGCAGCCCCCCCCGGGCGCCCTACTCTGGGGCCAACGTCCTGACTTTC. Translation: CASSPPRAPYSGANVLTF.

V and J are TRBV30 and TRBJ1-5; 7 bases fit TRBD1. This CDR3 contains 14 residues. J gave up 3 bases and V 2 bases, and 4 bases lay outside the gene matches. Germline CDR1 and CDR2: GTSNPN and SVGIG (reference sequence). The CDR3 DNA follows: TGTGCCTGGAGTCGGGGACAGAACAATCAGCCCCAGCATTTT. Its translation: CAWSRGQNNQPQHF.

The V gene is TRBV27, the J gene TRBJ2-2, with 10 bases matching TRBD1. This CDR3 is 17 amino acids long. With 3 bases clipped from V and 3 bases from J, the junction kept 7 bases outside the gene matches. Germline loops: CDR1 MNHEY, CDR2 SMNVEV (reference sequence). CDR3 DNA: TGTGCCAGCAGTTTCCTGGGGGGGACAGGGGACACCGGGGAGCTGTTTTTT. It codes for CASSFLGGTGDTGELFF.